Reported below is one T cell receptor (beta chain). This entry comes from a study of T cells in localized non-small cell lung cancer. Clones were sequenced by immunoSEQ multiplex PCR, and TCRdb holds only the in-frame ones, with some missing. The sample consists of just under 80,000 clones, approximately 80% of them appearing once. The source was peripheral blood, collected before any cancer treatment. The clonotype originates from an older female donor with stage I lung adenocarcinoma.

CDR3 nucleotide sequence: TGTGCCAGCAGGGAACTAGCGGGAGACTCCTACGAGCAGTACTTC. Its protein product is CASRELAGDSYEQYF. The chain is built from TRBV7-8 and TRBJ2-7, with 11 bases lining up with TRBD2. The CDR3 length is 15 residues. Per germline, CDR1 SGHVS and CDR2 FQNEAQ. Trimming removed 6 bases from V and 0 bases from J; junction bases left unmatched: 4.